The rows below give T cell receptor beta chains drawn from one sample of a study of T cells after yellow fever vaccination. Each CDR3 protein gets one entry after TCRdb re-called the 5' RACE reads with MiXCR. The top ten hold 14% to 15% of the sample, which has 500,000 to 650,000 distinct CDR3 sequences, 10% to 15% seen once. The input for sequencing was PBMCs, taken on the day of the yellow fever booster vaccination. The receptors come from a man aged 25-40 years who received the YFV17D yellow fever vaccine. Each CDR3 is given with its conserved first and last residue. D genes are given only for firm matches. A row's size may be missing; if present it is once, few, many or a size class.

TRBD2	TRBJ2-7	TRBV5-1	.	TGCGCCAGCAGCCCAACCGGGACTAGCGTTTCCTACGAGCAGTACTTC	CASSPTGTSVSYEQYF
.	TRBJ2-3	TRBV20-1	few	TGCAGTGCGCGATCCCGGGACCTAGGCATGTCTGGCACAGATACGCAGTATTTT	CSARSRDLGMSGTDTQYF
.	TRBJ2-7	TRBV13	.	TGTGCCAGCAGCCCGGGGATAGCCTACTACGAGCAGTACTTC	CASSPGIAYYEQYF
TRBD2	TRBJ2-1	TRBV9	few	TGTGCCAGCAGCGTAGTCACTAGCGGGGACAATGAGCAGTTCTTC	CASSVVTSGDNEQFF
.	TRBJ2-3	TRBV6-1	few	TGTGCCAGCAGCCACACTAGTAGCGCCACAGATACGCAGTATTTT	CASSHTSSATDTQYF
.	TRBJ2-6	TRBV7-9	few	TGTGCCAGCAGCTACGGGTCGGTCGAGGGGGCCAACGTCCTGACTTTC	CASSYGSVEGANVLTF
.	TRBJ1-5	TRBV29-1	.	TGCAGCGTTGAATCAGGACAGAGGGGCCAGCCCCAGCATTTT	CSVESGQRGQPQHF
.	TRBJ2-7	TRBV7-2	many	TGTGCCAGCAGCCGGGACGGGCAGGAGCAGTACTTC	CASSRDGQEQYF
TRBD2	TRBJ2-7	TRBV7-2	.	TGTGCCAGCAGCTTCGGGACTAGCAGATACGAGCAGTACTTC	CASSFGTSRYEQYF
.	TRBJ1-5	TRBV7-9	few	TGTGCCAGCAGCGCCGCCGGGGGGAGGGGTGGCAATCAGCCCCAGCATTTT	CASSAAGGRGGNQPQHF
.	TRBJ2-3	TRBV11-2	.	TGTGCCAGCAGCAGATACAGGGGACTAAATACGCAGTATTTT	CASSRYRGLNTQYF
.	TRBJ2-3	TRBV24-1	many	TGTGCCACCAGTGATCTAGATACGCAGTATTTT	CATSDLDTQYF
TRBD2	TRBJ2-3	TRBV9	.	TGTGCCAGCAGCGTAGAAGAGGGACTAGCGGGAGAGGACAGTTACACAGATACGCAGTATTTT	CASSVEEGLAGEDSYTDTQYF
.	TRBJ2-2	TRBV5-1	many	TGCGCCAGCAGCTTGATGGGAGGAGACACCGGGGAGCTGTTTTTT	CASSLMGGDTGELFF
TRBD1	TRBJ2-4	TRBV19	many	TGTGCCAGTAGTTTCGGACAGGGGGCCTTAGGCATTCAGTACTTC	CASSFGQGALGIQYF
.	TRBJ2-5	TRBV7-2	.	TGTGCCAGCAGCCAATCTCCGGGGCGATGGCAAGAGACCCAGTACTTC	CASSQSPGRWQETQYF
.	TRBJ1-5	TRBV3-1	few	TGTGCCAGCAGCCAACAAGGGACTGGCGGCAATCAGCCCCAGCATTTT	CASSQQGTGGNQPQHF
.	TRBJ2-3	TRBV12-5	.	TGTGCTAGTGGTTTGGCAACCAAGGAGGGGACTAGCACAGATACGCAGTATTTT	CASGLATKEGTSTDTQYF
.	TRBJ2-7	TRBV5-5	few	TGTGCCAGCAGCTTCGGCCCCCTCGCCCCCTACGAGCAGTACTTC	CASSFGPLAPYEQYF
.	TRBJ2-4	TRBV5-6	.	TGTGCCAGCAGCTTGGCGTCCGCAATAGACATTCAGTACTTC	CASSLASAIDIQYF
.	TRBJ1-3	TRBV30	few	TGTGCCTGGAGCCAGGCCGGGGGACACACCATATATTTT	CAWSQAGGHTIYF
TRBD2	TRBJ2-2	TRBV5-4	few	TGTGCCAGCAGCCGAGGGACTAGCGGGAGAGACACCGGGGAGCTGTTTTTT	CASSRGTSGRDTGELFF
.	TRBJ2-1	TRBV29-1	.	TGCAGCTGCCTACAGGATGTACCCTACAATGAGCAGTTCTTC	CSCLQDVPYNEQFF
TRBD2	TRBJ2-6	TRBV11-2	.	TGTGCCAGCAGCTTAGTCCTTCCTAGCGGGAGGATCTCTGGGGCCAACGTCCTGACTTTC	CASSLVLPSGRISGANVLTF
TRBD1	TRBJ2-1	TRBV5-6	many	TGTGCCAGCAATTATTACAGGGGTTATGGAGTTGAGCAGTTCTTC	CASNYYRGYGVEQFF
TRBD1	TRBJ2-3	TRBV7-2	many	TGTGCCAGCAGCTTAGTTGGGACAGGAGCTACAGATACGCAGTATTTT	CASSLVGTGATDTQYF
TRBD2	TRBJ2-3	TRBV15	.	TGTGCCACCAGCGAGAGCGGGAGGACTGATACGCAGTATTTT	CATSESGRTDTQYF
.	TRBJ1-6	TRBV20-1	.	TGCAGTGCTAGGGCCCCGGGGGCCCAGGGCCTCAATTCACCCCTCCACTTT	CSARAPGAQGLNSPLHF
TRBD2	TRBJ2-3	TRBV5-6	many	TGTGCCAGCAGTCTTCTAGCGGGAGCTTCGAGAGATACGCAGTATTTT	CASSLLAGASRDTQYF
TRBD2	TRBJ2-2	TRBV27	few	TGTGCCAGCAGTTCCGGGACTAGGGGCACCGGGGAGCTGTTTTTT	CASSSGTRGTGELFF
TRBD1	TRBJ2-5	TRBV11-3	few	TGTGCCAGCAGCACCCGGGACAGCCAAGAGACCCAGTACTTC	CASSTRDSQETQYF
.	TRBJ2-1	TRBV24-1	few	TGTGCCACCAGTGACATGGACAGTTACAATGAGCAGTTCTTC	CATSDMDSYNEQFF
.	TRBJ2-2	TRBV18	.	TGTGCCAGCTCACCCCGGACAGCCGTCAACACCGGGGAGCTGTTTTTT	CASSPRTAVNTGELFF
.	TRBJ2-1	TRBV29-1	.	TGCAGCGCTCTCCCCCCCGCAGGTTACAATGAGCAGTTCTTC	CSALPPAGYNEQFF
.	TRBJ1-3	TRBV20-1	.	TGCAGTGCTAGAGTCGTTGCAATCAACACCATATATTTT	CSARVVAINTIYF
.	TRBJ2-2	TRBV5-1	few	TGCGCCAGCAGCTCCTTACTGAACACCGGGGAGCTGTTTTTT	CASSSLLNTGELFF
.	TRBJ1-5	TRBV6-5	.	TGTGCCAGCAGTTATGACCAGGGGTATCAGCCCCAGCATTTT	CASSYDQGYQPQHF
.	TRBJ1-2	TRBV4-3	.	TGCGCCAGCAGCCAAGGCCGGCGGGAAGATGGCTACACCTTC	CASSQGRREDGYTF
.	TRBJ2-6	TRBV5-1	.	TGCGCCAGCAGCAATAGGGGAACGCTCTCTCTCTCTGGGGCCAACGTCCTGACTTTC	CASSNRGTLSLSGANVLTF
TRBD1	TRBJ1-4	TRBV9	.	TGTGCCAGCAGCCCAGGGACAGGGAAAAATGAAAAACTGTTTTTT	CASSPGTGKNEKLFF
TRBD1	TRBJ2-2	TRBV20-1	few	TGCAGTGCTAGAGATCCGGCAGGGGGCGGTAACACCGGGGAGCTGTTTTTT	CSARDPAGGGNTGELFF
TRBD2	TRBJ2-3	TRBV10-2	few	TGCGCCAGCAGTGAGTCGAGACTAGCGGGAGTAGGGGTAGATACGCAGTATTTT	CASSESRLAGVGVDTQYF
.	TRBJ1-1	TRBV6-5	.	TGTGCCAGCAGTTCGGCCCAGAACACTGAAGCTTTCTTT	CASSSAQNTEAFF